The clone carrying this T cell receptor beta chain has ten or more counts. Antigen specificity is unknown. The data originate from a study of blood T cells in healthy people across ages. Study-level information: Template switching captured about one barcoded beta molecule per two T cells.

A second PCR of about 7 to 12 cycles used a sample-barcoded 5' primer and a J-beta primer mix. MiXCR, run by TCRdb on the 5' RACE reads, gives a single entry per CDR3 protein. The sample shows 630,000 or so distinct CDR3 sequences, approximately 30% of them seen only once. Findings and caveats of the study: Researchers said unsorted PBMCs prevented a conclusive naive versus antigen-experienced comparison.

The CDR3 is 14 amino acids. CDR1 and CDR2 from the germline V gene are ENHRY and SYGVKD. With V trimmed by 6 bases and J by 0 bases, 5 bases remained unmatched. Specimen: blood. The sequence was collected from a woman older than 75 in good health. This chain links TRBV10-3 with TRBJ2-7; 7 positions agree with TRBD1. In DNA, the CDR3 is TGTGCCATCAGGGACAGGACGAGCTCCTACGAGCAGTACTTC. It is translated as CAIRDRTSSYEQYF.